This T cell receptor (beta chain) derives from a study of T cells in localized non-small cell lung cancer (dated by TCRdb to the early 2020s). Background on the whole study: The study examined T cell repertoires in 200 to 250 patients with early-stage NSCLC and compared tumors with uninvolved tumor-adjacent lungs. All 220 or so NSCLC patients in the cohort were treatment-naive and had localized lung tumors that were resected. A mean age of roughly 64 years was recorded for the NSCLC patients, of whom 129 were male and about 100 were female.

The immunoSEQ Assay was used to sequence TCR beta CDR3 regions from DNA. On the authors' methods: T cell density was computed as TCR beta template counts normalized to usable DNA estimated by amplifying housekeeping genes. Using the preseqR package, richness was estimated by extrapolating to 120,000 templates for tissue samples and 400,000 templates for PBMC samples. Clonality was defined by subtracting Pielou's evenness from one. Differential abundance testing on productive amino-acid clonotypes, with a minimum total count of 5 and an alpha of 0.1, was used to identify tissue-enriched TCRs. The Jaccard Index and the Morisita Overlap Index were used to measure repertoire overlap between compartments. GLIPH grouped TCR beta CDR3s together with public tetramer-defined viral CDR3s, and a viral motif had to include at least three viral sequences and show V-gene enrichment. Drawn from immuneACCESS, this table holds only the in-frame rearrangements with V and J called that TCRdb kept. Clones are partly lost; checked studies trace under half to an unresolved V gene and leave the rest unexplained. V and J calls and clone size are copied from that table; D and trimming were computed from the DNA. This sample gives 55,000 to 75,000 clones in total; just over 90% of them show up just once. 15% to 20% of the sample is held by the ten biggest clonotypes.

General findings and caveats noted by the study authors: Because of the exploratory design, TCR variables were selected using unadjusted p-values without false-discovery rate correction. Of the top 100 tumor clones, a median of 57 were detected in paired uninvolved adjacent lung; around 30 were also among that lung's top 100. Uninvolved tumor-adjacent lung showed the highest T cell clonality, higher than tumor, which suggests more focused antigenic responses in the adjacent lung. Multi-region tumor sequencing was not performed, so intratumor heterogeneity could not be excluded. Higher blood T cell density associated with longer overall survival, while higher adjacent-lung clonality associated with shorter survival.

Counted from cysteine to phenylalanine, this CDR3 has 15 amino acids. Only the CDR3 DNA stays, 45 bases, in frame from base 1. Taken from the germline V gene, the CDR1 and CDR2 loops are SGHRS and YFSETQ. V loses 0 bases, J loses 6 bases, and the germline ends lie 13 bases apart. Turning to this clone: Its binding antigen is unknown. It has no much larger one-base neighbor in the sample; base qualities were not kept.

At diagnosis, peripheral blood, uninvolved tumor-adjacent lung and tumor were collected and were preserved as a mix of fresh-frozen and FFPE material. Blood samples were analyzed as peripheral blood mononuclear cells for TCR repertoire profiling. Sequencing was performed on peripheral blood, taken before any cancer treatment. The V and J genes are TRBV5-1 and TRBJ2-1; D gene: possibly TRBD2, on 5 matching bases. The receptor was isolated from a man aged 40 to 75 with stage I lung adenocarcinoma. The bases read TGCGCCAGCAGCTTGGTGCGGACTCCGGGCAATGAGCAGTTCTTC. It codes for CASSLVRTPGNEQFF.